A selection of T cell receptor beta chains follows, all from one sample in a study of radiotherapy plus CTLA-4 blockade in lung cancer. Generated by immunoSEQ multiplex PCR, the TCRdb table keeps only in-frame clones and is missing some. The sample contains 70,000 to 100,000 clones, around 86% of which appear only once. The material sequenced was peripheral blood, taken from a patient treated with radiotherapy plus ipilimumab. The receptor source for this set is a human donor with non-small cell lung cancer who had a partial response to radiotherapy plus ipilimumab. Each CDR3 is given with its conserved first and last residue. D genes are given only for firm matches. Clone size, where shown, is once, few, many, or a class for clones that have expanded.

V gene: TRBV28; clone size: NA; D gene: TRBD1; J gene: TRBJ1-2; CDR3 protein: CAIPGTGPRANYGYTF; CDR3 DNA: TGTGCCATCCCCGGGACAGGCCCCCGAGCTAACTATGGCTACACCTTC
V gene: TRBV6-5; clone size: NA; D gene: TRBD1; J gene: TRBJ1-6; CDR3 protein: CASSQTGLVNSPLHF; CDR3 DNA: TGTGCCAGCAGTCAGACAGGGCTCGTCAATTCACCCCTCCACTTT
V gene: TRBV19; clone size: NA; D gene: TRBD2; J gene: TRBJ2-1; CDR3 protein: CASSISPRGNEQFF; CDR3 DNA: TGTGCCAGTAGTATATCCCCGCGGGGGAATGAGCAGTTCTTC
V gene: TRBV2; clone size: NA; D gene: TRBD1; J gene: TRBJ2-5; CDR3 protein: CASSTERGRLWGWETQYF; CDR3 DNA: TGTGCCAGCAGTACAGAGAGGGGGCGCCTTTGGGGGTGGGAGACCCAGTACTTC
V gene: TRBV4-1; clone size: NA; D gene: NA; J gene: TRBJ2-1; CDR3 protein: CASSRQRGENEQFF; CDR3 DNA: TGCGCCAGCAGCCGACAAAGGGGTGAAAATGAGCAGTTCTTC
V gene: TRBV5-1; clone size: once; D gene: TRBD1; J gene: TRBJ1-2; CDR3 protein: CASSLGTGSYGYTF; CDR3 DNA: TGCGCCAGCAGCTTGGGGACAGGGTCGTATGGCTACACCTTC
V gene: TRBV6-4; clone size: NA; D gene: TRBD2; J gene: TRBJ2-2; CDR3 protein: CASSDSGLATGELFF; CDR3 DNA: TGTGCCAGCAGCGATTCCGGACTAGCGACCGGGGAGCTGTTTTTT
V gene: TRBV28; clone size: NA; D gene: NA; J gene: TRBJ1-1; CDR3 protein: CASSTTNQLAEAFF; CDR3 DNA: TGTGCCAGCAGCACAACTAATCAATTGGCTGAAGCTTTCTTT
V gene: TRBV4-1; clone size: few; D gene: TRBD1; J gene: TRBJ1-4; CDR3 protein: CASSPYLRTGGGSEKLFF; CDR3 DNA: TGCGCCAGCAGCCCCTATCTCCGGACAGGGGGCGGAAGTGAAAAACTGTTTTTT
V gene: TRBV19; clone size: NA; D gene: TRBD2; J gene: TRBJ2-7; CDR3 protein: CASSFNSGTNYEQYF; CDR3 DNA: TGTGCCAGTAGCTTCAACAGCGGGACTAACTACGAGCAGTACTTC
V gene: TRBV6-6; clone size: NA; D gene: TRBD2; J gene: TRBJ2-2; CDR3 protein: CASTSGRAPGELFF; CDR3 DNA: TGTGCCAGCACCAGCGGGAGGGCCCCCGGGGAGCTGTTTTTT
V gene: TRBV19; clone size: NA; D gene: TRBD2; J gene: TRBJ2-2; CDR3 protein: CASRYLGGREGELFF; CDR3 DNA: TGTGCCAGTAGATACCTAGGAGGGAGGGAAGGGGAGCTGTTTTTT
V gene: TRBV28; clone size: few; D gene: TRBD1; J gene: TRBJ2-7; CDR3 protein: CASSSPLGQGTSYEQYF; CDR3 DNA: TGTGCCAGCAGTTCACCCCTCGGACAGGGAACCTCCTACGAGCAGTACTTC
V gene: TRBV28; clone size: once; D gene: TRBD1; J gene: TRBJ2-7; CDR3 protein: CASRRRTGASYEQYF; CDR3 DNA: TGTGCCAGCAGAAGAAGGACAGGGGCCTCCTACGAGCAGTACTTC
V gene: TRBV6-4; clone size: NA; D gene: TRBD2; J gene: TRBJ2-1; CDR3 protein: CASSDWGGNEQFF; CDR3 DNA: TGTGCCAGCAGTGACTGGGGGGGTAATGAGCAGTTCTTC
V gene: TRBV11-3; clone size: once; D gene: NA; J gene: TRBJ1-2; CDR3 protein: CASSLDQNGYTF; CDR3 DNA: TGTGCCAGCAGCTTAGACCAGAATGGCTACACCTTC
V gene: TRBV28; clone size: NA; D gene: NA; J gene: TRBJ1-1; CDR3 protein: CASSYIRQVMNTEAFF; CDR3 DNA: TGTGCCAGCAGCTATATCCGACAGGTAATGAACACTGAAGCTTTCTTT
V gene: TRBV18; clone size: NA; D gene: NA; J gene: TRBJ2-1; CDR3 protein: CASSPVSSYNEQFF; CDR3 DNA: TGTGCCAGCTCACCCGTTAGCTCCTACAATGAGCAGTTCTTC
V gene: TRBV6-5; clone size: NA; D gene: TRBD1; J gene: TRBJ1-1; CDR3 protein: CASSYSGQGEAEAFF; CDR3 DNA: TGTGCCAGCAGTTACTCGGGACAGGGAGAAGCTGAAGCTTTCTTT
V gene: TRBV5-1; clone size: NA; D gene: TRBD2; J gene: TRBJ2-6; CDR3 protein: CASSWDYSGANVLTF; CDR3 DNA: TGCGCCAGCAGCTGGGACTACTCTGGGGCCAACGTCCTGACTTTC
V gene: TRBV27; clone size: NA; D gene: TRBD1; J gene: TRBJ1-6; CDR3 protein: CASHTIGTGFSPLHF; CDR3 DNA: TGTGCCAGCCATACCATCGGGACAGGGTTCTCACCCCTCCACTTT
V gene: TRBV7-9; clone size: NA; D gene: TRBD1; J gene: TRBJ2-1; CDR3 protein: CASSLTGIEQFF; CDR3 DNA: TGTGCCAGCAGCTTGACAGGGATCGAGCAGTTCTTC
V gene: TRBV7-8; clone size: NA; D gene: TRBD2; J gene: TRBJ2-1; CDR3 protein: CASSSTWTSDYNEQFF; CDR3 DNA: TGTGCCAGCAGCTCTACGTGGACTAGCGACTACAATGAGCAGTTCTTC
V gene: TRBV7-2; clone size: NA; D gene: NA; J gene: TRBJ2-4; CDR3 protein: CASSSPGIVAKNIQYF; CDR3 DNA: TGTGCCAGCAGCTCGCCAGGAATAGTAGCCAAAAACATTCAGTACTTC
V gene: TRBV7-7; clone size: NA; D gene: TRBD2; J gene: TRBJ2-7; CDR3 protein: CASSPGLRLAGEGYEQYF; CDR3 DNA: TGTGCTAGCAGCCCCGGCCTCAGACTAGCGGGAGAAGGGTACGAGCAGTACTTC
V gene: TRBV6-6; clone size: NA; D gene: NA; J gene: TRBJ1-4; CDR3 protein: CASSSSDTKNEKLFF; CDR3 DNA: TGTGCCAGCAGTTCGTCGGACACGAAGAATGAAAAACTGTTTTTT
V gene: TRBV7-2; clone size: NA; D gene: TRBD2; J gene: TRBJ2-2; CDR3 protein: CASSSRRTSGAGELFF; CDR3 DNA: TGTGCCAGCAGCTCCCGAAGGACTAGCGGGGCCGGGGAGCTGTTTTTT
V gene: TRBV7-6; clone size: NA; D gene: TRBD1; J gene: TRBJ1-1; CDR3 protein: CASSPRTGTIDTEAFF; CDR3 DNA: TGTGCCAGCAGCCCGAGGACAGGGACGATAGACACTGAAGCTTTCTTT
V gene: TRBV9; clone size: NA; D gene: NA; J gene: TRBJ2-2; CDR3 protein: CASSVRRVGTGELFF; CDR3 DNA: TGTGCCAGCAGCGTACGGAGGGTCGGGACCGGGGAGCTGTTTTTT
V gene: TRBV6-5; clone size: NA; D gene: NA; J gene: TRBJ1-1; CDR3 protein: CASSYNRQNTEAFF; CDR3 DNA: TGTGCCAGCAGTTATAACAGGCAAAACACTGAAGCTTTCTTT
V gene: TRBV18; clone size: NA; D gene: TRBD1; J gene: TRBJ1-2; CDR3 protein: CASSPGTDYGYTF; CDR3 DNA: TGTGCCAGCTCCCCCGGGACAGATTATGGCTACACCTTC
V gene: TRBV30; clone size: NA; D gene: TRBD2; J gene: TRBJ2-1; CDR3 protein: CAWSHRRTGLAGRSSYNEQFF; CDR3 DNA: TGTGCCTGGAGCCACCGCAGGACGGGACTAGCGGGCCGAAGCTCCTACAATGAGCAGTTCTTC
V gene: TRBV29-1; clone size: NA; D gene: NA; J gene: TRBJ2-7; CDR3 protein: CSVLAGSSYEQYF; CDR3 DNA: TGCAGCGTACTCGCGGGCTCCTCCTACGAGCAGTACTTC